Shown below are 30 T cell receptor beta chains from a single sample sequenced in a study of T cells after yellow fever vaccination (dated by TCRdb to the late 2010s). Taken with the paper, the label for treatment or condition translates to: live attenuated yellow fever vaccine strain. Preparation of the library involved 5' RACE. TCRdb shows the sequencer as Illumina HiSeq 2500. TCRdb cleaned the public reads at Q25 with fastp, built clones with MiXCR and kept in-frame beta chains. CDR3 protein sequences are deduplicated, and each keeps its most common genes and DNA. In all, the sample holds under 700,000 distinct CDR3 sequences, and around 17% of those were seen once. 15% to 20% of the sample rests with the top ten. Source: PBMCs, taken 5 to 6 days after the first yellow fever vaccination. These receptors originate from a man younger than 35 who received the YFV17D yellow fever vaccine.

V gene TRBV29-1 combines with J gene TRBJ2-3, with D maybe TRBD1 (6 bases). The CDR3 has 12 residues. Germline assignment: CDR1 SQVTM and CDR2 ANQGSEA. V dropped 7 bases and J dropped 6 bases, with 14 bases sitting between them. The CDR3 sequence: CSAGVQGDTQYF. CDR3 sequence (DNA): TGCAGCGCAGGGGTTCAGGGGGATACGCAGTATTTT.

In its sample, this clonotype was seen once. The DNA of the CDR3 is TGTGCCAGCAGTGCAGGAGGCCAGAGCTACACCGGGGAGCTGTTTTTT. Its translation: CASSAGGQSYTGELFF. The chain links TRBV25-1 to TRBJ2-2; TRBD2 might be the D (5 bases). Germline-derived CDR1 and CDR2 are MGHDK and SYGVNS. V lost 4 bases and J 3 bases, leaving 15 bases between the germline ends. The CDR3 has 16 amino acids.

The chain recombines TRBV6-2 or TRBV6-3 with TRBJ1-2; no firm D call. The CDR3 runs to 12 residues. V lost 10 bases and J lost 5, with 14 bases in between. Germline V gives CDR1 MNHEY, CDR2 SVGEGT. CDR3 in amino acids: CAILRAGYGYTF. The CDR3 DNA reads as TGTGCCATCCTACGGGCTGGGTATGGCTACACCTTC.

The chain recombines TRBV6-2 or TRBV6-3 with TRBJ1-1, with a tentative D call TRBD1 (5 bases). Trimming took 3 bases from V and 0 from J, leaving 11 bases between them. Looked up from germline, CDR1 is MNHEY and CDR2 is SVGEGT. This CDR3 has 15 residues. CDR3 in DNA: TGTGCCAGCAGTTATGGGGGTCAAATGAACACTGAAGCTTTCTTT. This sequence encodes CASSYGGQMNTEAFF.

This clonotype showed up just a few times. The chain recombines TRBV10-2 with TRBJ2-7; D possibly corresponds to TRBD2 (6 bases). The germline V gene encodes CDR1 WSHSY and CDR2 SAAADI. V was shortened by 0 bases and J by 6 bases, with 12 bases between the two germline ends. The CDR3 is 14 residues long. Written as DNA, the CDR3 is TGCGCCAGCAGTGAGTCGGGGGGAGGAGCCGAGCAGTACTTC. Encoded protein: CASSESGGGAEQYF.

This clonotype was picked up a small number of times. CDR3 DNA: TGTGCCAGCAGCTTAATGGGCCTGGGGCTAGCGGGGTCCTACAATGAGCAGTTCTTC. Protein: CASSLMGLGLAGSYNEQFF. The rearrangement uses TRBV5-4 and TRBJ2-1; 9 positions agree with TRBD2. CDR1 is SGHNT and CDR2 is YYREEE in the germline V gene (reference sequence). The CDR3 is 19 residues long. J gave up 1 base and V 2 bases, and 13 bases lay outside the gene matches.

This clonotype has only one observation. This chain uses TRBV5-6 with TRBJ1-2; D possibly corresponds to TRBD1 (6 bases). Per germline, CDR1 SGHDT and CDR2 YYEEEE. The CDR3 has 13 residues. Trimming pared 7 bases from V and 6 bases from J, leaving 16 bases between. DNA of the CDR3: TGTGCCAGCCGTGGTTGGGGGGCGAATGGCTACACCTTC. It yields the protein CASRGWGANGYTF.

This chain uses TRBV7-2 with TRBJ1-5, with D unclear. This CDR3 spans 14 amino acids. Trimming removed 5 bases at V and 5 bases at J, with 13 bases between. Germline assignment: CDR1 SGHTA and CDR2 FQGNSA. CDR3 residues: CASSPDNGYQPQHF. Here the CDR3 DNA reads TGTGCCAGCAGCCCCGATAACGGATATCAGCCCCAGCATTTT. The complete variable domain, with remaining parts taken from reference TRBV7-2 and TRBJ1-5, reads GAGVSQSPSNKVTEKGKDVELRCDPISGHTALYWYRQSLGQGLEFLIYFQGNSAPDKSGLPSDRFSAERTGGSVSTLTIQRTQQEDSAVYLCASSPDNGYQPQHFGDGTRLSIL.

In its sample, this clonotype was seen a few times. Written as DNA, the CDR3 is TGTGCCAGTACCCACAGGGCTATCGGTGAAAAACTGTTTTTT. Protein: CASTHRAIGEKLFF. The chain links TRBV19 to TRBJ1-4, with D perhaps TRBD1 (6 bases). The length of the CDR3 is 14 residues. CDR1 is LNHDA and CDR2 is SQIVND in the germline V gene (reference sequence). The V end was cut by 7 bases, the J end by 7 bases, with 16 bases between.

V is TRBV12-3 or TRBV12-4 and J is TRBJ2-7; the D is unclear. The CDR3 is 14 residues long. Between the trimmed V and J ends, which lost 1 base and 0 bases, there was a span of 7 bases. CDR3 in amino acids: CASSLGQNSYEQYF. CDR3 in DNA: TGTGCCAGCAGTTTAGGTCAAAACTCCTACGAGCAGTACTTC.

In this sample, this clonotype turned up a few times. The rearrangement joins TRBV29-1 to TRBJ2-3; no firm D call. Germline assignment: CDR1 SQVTM and CDR2 ANQGSEA. The CDR3 covers 12 residues. The germline V and J ends were trimmed by 6 bases and 6 bases, with 13 bases remaining between them. The CDR3 loop reads CSVVGFGDTQYF. The CDR3 DNA reads as TGCAGCGTCGTGGGGTTCGGGGATACGCAGTATTTT.

This clonotype was seen at least ten times. The chain recombines TRBV4-2 with TRBJ1-2; 8 nucleotides line up with TRBD1. The CDR3 consists of 14 residues. Germline V lookup: CDR1 LGHNA, CDR2 YNFKEQ. The junction had 9 bases not matched to a gene; V was cut back by 4 bases and J by 8 bases. As DNA, the CDR3 is TGTGCCAGCAGCCTTCTGGGACAGGTCGCAGGCTACACCTTC. It translates to CASSLLGQVAGYTF.

This clonotype was counted a few times. The genes are TRBV10-3 and TRBJ1-5; D might be TRBD1 (5 bases). V dropped 4 bases and J dropped 4 bases, with 14 bases sitting between them. Germline values: CDR1 ENHRY, CDR2 SYGVKD. There are 15 residues in the CDR3. CDR3 bases: TGTGCCATCAGTGGTCCGGGACGGCTGAATCAGCCCCAGCATTTT. Its translation is CAISGPGRLNQPQHF.

The CDR3 coding sequence is TGTGCCAGCAGCCCCAGAAGCGAAGGTTACAATGAGCAGTTCTTC. Translation: CASSPRSEGYNEQFF. The rearrangement joins TRBV7-3 to TRBJ2-1; D unclear. V was shortened by 5 bases and J by 4 bases, with 15 bases between the two germline ends. Per the germline V gene, CDR1 is SGHTA and CDR2 is FQGTGA. This CDR3 has 15 amino acids.

This clonotype was seen a few times. V is TRBV11-2 and J is TRBJ2-5; possible D gene TRBD2, 6 bases. The CDR3 runs to 15 residues. The V end lost 0 bases, the J end lost 7 bases, and 15 bases lay between the germline ends. CDR1 and CDR2 (germline): SGHAT, FQNNGV. CDR3 protein: CASSLEKAGLGTQYF. The CDR3 DNA is TGTGCCAGCAGCTTAGAGAAGGCGGGGTTGGGGACCCAGTACTTC. The variable domain in full, completed from reference TRBV11-2 and TRBJ2-5, reads EAGVAQSPRYKIIEKRQSVAFWCNPISGHATLYWYQQILGQGPKLLIQFQNNGVVDDSQLPKDRFSAERLKGVDSTLKIQPAKLEDSAVYLCASSLEKAGLGTQYFGPGTRLLVL.

The V gene is TRBV5-4, the J gene TRBJ2-3, with 9 bases lining up with TRBD2. Germline loops: CDR1 SGHNT, CDR2 YYREEE (reference sequence). The CDR3 extends over 15 amino acids. The J segment lost 2 bases and the V segment lost 3 bases, leaving 4 bases of the junction unmatched. The CDR3 sequence: CASSSTSGSTDTQYF. In DNA form, the CDR3 reads TGTGCCAGCAGCTCGACTAGCGGATCCACAGATACGCAGTATTTT. The full variable domain, its missing parts supplied by reference TRBV5-4 and TRBJ2-3, is ETGVTQSPTHLIKTRGQQVTLRCSSQSGHNTVSWYQQALGQGPQFIFQYYREEENGRGNFPPRFSGLQFPNYSSELNVNALELDDSALYLCASSSTSGSTDTQYFGPGTRLTVL.

This sequence joins TRBV4-3 and TRBJ2-1, with 10 nucleotides matching TRBD1. CDR3 length: 15 residues. Unmatched junction bases numbered 4, after V lost 0 bases and J lost 8 bases. The germline V gene has CDR1 LGHNA and CDR2 YSLEER. The CDR3 reads CASSQEGQGFDEQFF. The CDR3 DNA reads as TGCGCCAGCAGCCAAGAGGGACAGGGGTTTGATGAGCAGTTCTTC.

This clonotype showed up just a few times. The chain uses TRBV7-9 and TRBJ2-2, with 8 bases lining up with TRBD1. The germline gives CDR1 SEHNR, CDR2 FQNEAQ (reference sequence). Germline trimming cut 5 bases from V and 3 bases from J; bases unmatched to any gene: 2. CDR3 length: 14 residues. CDR3 nucleotides: TGTGCCAGCAGCGCGACAGGGGACACCGGGGAGCTGTTTTTT. This sequence encodes CASSATGDTGELFF.

J is TRBJ2-2 and V is TRBV19; D remains unclear. Trimming stripped 3 bases from V and 1 base from J, with 6 bases between. Germline assignment: CDR1 LNHDA and CDR2 SQIVND (reference sequence). There are 14 residues in the CDR3. The CDR3 reads CASSMLGNTGELFF. CDR3 nucleotides: TGTGCCAGTAGTATGTTAGGGAACACCGGGGAGCTGTTTTTT.

The chain has TRBV4-3 and TRBJ2-1; D gene ambiguous. Germline CDR1 and CDR2: LGHNA and YSLEER. V gave up 3 bases and J gave up 7 bases, with 7 bases separating them. CDR3 length equals 12 residues. The CDR3 DNA reads as TGCGCCAGCAGCCAGTGGCCGAATGAGCAGTTCTTC. This encodes CASSQWPNEQFF.

This clonotype has at least ten counts. V gene TRBV28 combines with J gene TRBJ2-5; D not resolved. Germline V gene sequence: CDR1 MDHEN, CDR2 SYDVKM. The CDR3 spans 13 residues. The V gene lost 6 bases and the J gene lost 5 bases, with 13 bases spanning the gap. The DNA for the CDR3 is TGTGCCAGCAGCCCGGGCCCTTGGGAGACCCAGTACTTC. Protein product: CASSPGPWETQYF. Full variable domain (outside the CDR3, taken from reference TRBV28 and TRBJ2-5): DVKVTQSSRYLVKRTGEKVFLECVQDMDHENMFWYRQDPGLGLRLIYFSYDVKMKEKGDIPEGYSVSREKKERFSLILESASTNQTSMYLCASSPGPWETQYFGPGTRLLVL.

This clonotype was seen a handful of times. The V call is TRBV20-1, the J call TRBJ2-5; 7 bases are a match to TRBD1. This CDR3 has 15 amino acids. In germline, CDR1 is DFQATT, CDR2 SNEGSKA (reference sequence). J lost 5 bases, V lost 6 bases, and 15 bases had no gene match. In DNA, the CDR3 is TGCAGTGCCCAAAGACGGACAGGAAGAATGGAGACCCAGTACTTC. This encodes CSAQRRTGRMETQYF.

This clonotype was observed a handful of times. The chain carries TRBV12-3 or TRBV12-4 and TRBJ1-3, with D possibly being TRBD1 (5 bases). This CDR3 is 15 amino acids long. V was cut by 10 bases and J by 0 bases, with 16 bases left in between. The CDR3 DNA sequence: TGTGCCACCGACATGGGACGCAACTCTGGAAACACCATATATTTT. It is translated as CATDMGRNSGNTIYF.

There are many counts of this clonotype. The chain joins TRBV5-1 to TRBJ2-5; possibly TRBD1 for D (6 bases). CDR3 length equals 14 residues. V dropped 4 bases and J dropped 1 base, with 11 bases sitting between them. Germline CDR1 is SGHRS and CDR2 is YFSETQ. In DNA form, the CDR3 reads TGCGCCAGCAGCGGGGGCAGGGTCCAAGAGACCCAGTACTTC. It specifies CASSGGRVQETQYF.

The sample holds a few counts of this clonotype. The V and J genes are TRBV12-3 or TRBV12-4 and TRBJ1-2; no firm D call. The CDR3 is 14 amino acids. V lost 1 base to trimming and J lost 3 bases, with 9 bases between them. In DNA form, the CDR3 reads TGTGCCAGCAGTTTAGGGGTTGTGGACTATGGCTACACCTTC. This translates into CASSLGVVDYGYTF.

This clonotype turned up a few times. This chain uses TRBV15 with TRBJ1-4; 7 bases line up with TRBD1. CDR1 and CDR2 (germline): LNHNV, YYDKDF (reference sequence). After removal of 1 base from V and 6 bases from J, the junction contained 2 bases not matched to a gene. This CDR3 spans 14 amino acids. The CDR3 DNA is TGTGCCACCAGCAGAGTAACAGGGGATGAAAAACTGTTTTTT. This encodes CATSRVTGDEKLFF.

V gene TRBV20-1 combines with J gene TRBJ2-1, with a tentative D call TRBD1 (5 bases). CDR1 is DFQATT, CDR2 SNEGSKA, per germline (reference sequence). Between the trimmed V and J ends, which lost 6 bases and 6 bases, there was a span of 12 bases. The CDR3 has 12 amino acids. In nucleotides, the CDR3 is TGCAGTGCCAACGAAAGGGGCAATGAGCAGTTCTTC. Protein sequence: CSANERGNEQFF.

This clonotype has only a few counts. V and J are TRBV4-3 and TRBJ1-1, with a tentative D call TRBD1 (5 bases). The CDR3 consists of 15 residues. CDR1 and CDR2 (germline): LGHNA, YSLEER. The V end was cut by 5 bases, the J end by 6 bases, with 19 bases between. CDR3 amino acids: CASSSRGGVGAEAFF. CDR3 sequence (DNA): TGCGCCAGCAGCTCTCGGGGGGGTGTCGGGGCTGAAGCTTTCTTT.

Points on this clonotype: A junction boundary mismatches the germline segment, possibly from a read error. The chain couples TRBV20-1 to TRBJ1-5; TRBD1 aligns across 10 bases. Germline loops: CDR1 DFQATT, CDR2 SNEGSKA (reference sequence). This CDR3 has 15 amino acids. This chain's CDR3 is CSARQGANVNQHQHF. CDR3 bases: TGCAGTGCTCGACAGGGGGCCAACGTCAATCAGCACCAGCATTTT.

V usage is TRBV2 and J usage is TRBJ1-5; TRBD1 matches at 10 bases. From germline, CDR1 is SNHLY and CDR2 FYNNEI. The CDR3 loop spans 20 amino acids. With V trimmed by 4 bases and J by 0 bases, 15 bases remained unmatched. DNA for the CDR3: TGTGCCAGCAGTGTCTCTGTGGGGACAGGGGAGAGGGTTAGCAATCAGCCCCAGCATTTT. Translated, it gives CASSVSVGTGERVSNQPQHF.